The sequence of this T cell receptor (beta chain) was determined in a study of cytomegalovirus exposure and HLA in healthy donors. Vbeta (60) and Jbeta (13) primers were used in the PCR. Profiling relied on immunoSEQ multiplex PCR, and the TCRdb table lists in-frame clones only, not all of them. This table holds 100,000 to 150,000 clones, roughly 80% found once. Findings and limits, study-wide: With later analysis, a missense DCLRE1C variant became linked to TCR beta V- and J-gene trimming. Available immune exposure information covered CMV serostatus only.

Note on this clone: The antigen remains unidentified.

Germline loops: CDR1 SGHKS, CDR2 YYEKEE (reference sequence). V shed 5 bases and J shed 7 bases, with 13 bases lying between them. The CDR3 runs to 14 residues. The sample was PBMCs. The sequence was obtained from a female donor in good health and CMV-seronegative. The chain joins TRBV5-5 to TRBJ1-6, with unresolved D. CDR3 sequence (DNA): TGTGCCAGCAGTCAGGAGGGTGGCAATTCACCCCTCCACTTT. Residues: CASSQEGGNSPLHF. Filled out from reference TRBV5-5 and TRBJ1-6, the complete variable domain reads DAGVTQSPTHLIKTRGQQVTLRCSPISGHKSVSWYQQVLGQGPQFIFQYYEKEERGRGNFPDRFSARQFPNYSSELNVNALLLGDSALYLCASSQEGGNSPLHFGNGTRLTVT.